This TCR beta chain came from a study of identical twins. This clonotype was seen more than once but under ten times. Antigen unknown. Study-wide points: Models came in too low on out-of-frame TCR alpha sharing in monozygotic twins.

Template switching (which added a universal primer site) was used, and cDNA carried unique molecular identifiers. In TCRdb, the 5' RACE reads were re-called with MiXCR into one record per CDR3 protein. The profile covers under 350,000 distinct CDR3 sequences, with roughly 8.6% appearing a single time and roughly 7% taken by the ten largest. The same sample was also used in a study of yellow fever vaccine responses in identical twins.

The specimen was CD8+ T cells sorted from blood. This clonotype was obtained from a woman between 18 and 29 years old in good health.

The CDR3 DNA is TGCGCCAGCAGCTTGGCCGGGTACAGGGGGATCTCCGGGGAGCTGTTTTTT. Its translation: CASSLAGYRGISGELFF. The rearrangement joins TRBV5-1 to TRBJ2-2, with 8 bases lining up with TRBD1. Germline CDR1 is SGHRS and CDR2 is YFSETQ. Trimming removed 0 bases from V and 6 bases from J; junction bases left unmatched: 10. The CDR3 is 17 amino acids.